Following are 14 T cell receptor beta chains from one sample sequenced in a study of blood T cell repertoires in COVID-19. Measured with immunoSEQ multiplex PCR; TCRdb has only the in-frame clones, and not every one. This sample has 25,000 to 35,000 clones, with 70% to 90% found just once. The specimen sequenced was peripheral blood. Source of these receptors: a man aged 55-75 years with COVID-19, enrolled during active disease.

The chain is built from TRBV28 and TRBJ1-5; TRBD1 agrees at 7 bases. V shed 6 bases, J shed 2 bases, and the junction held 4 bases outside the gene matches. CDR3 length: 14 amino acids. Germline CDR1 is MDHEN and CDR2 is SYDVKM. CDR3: CASRTGTGNQPQHF. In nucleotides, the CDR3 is TGTGCCAGCAGGACCGGGACAGGCAATCAGCCCCAGCATTTT. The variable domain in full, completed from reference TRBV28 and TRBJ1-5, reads DVKVTQSSRYLVKRTGEKVFLECVQDMDHENMFWYRQDPGLGLRLIYFSYDVKMKEKGDIPEGYSVSREKKERFSLILESASTNQTSMYLCASRTGTGNQPQHFGDGTRLSIL.

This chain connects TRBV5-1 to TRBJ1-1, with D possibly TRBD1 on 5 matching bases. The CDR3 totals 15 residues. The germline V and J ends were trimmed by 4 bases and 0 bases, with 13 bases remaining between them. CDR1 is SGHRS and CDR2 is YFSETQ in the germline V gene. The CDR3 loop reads CASSQGRGMNTEAFF. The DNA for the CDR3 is TGCGCCAGCAGCCAAGGACGGGGGATGAACACTGAAGCTTTCTTT.

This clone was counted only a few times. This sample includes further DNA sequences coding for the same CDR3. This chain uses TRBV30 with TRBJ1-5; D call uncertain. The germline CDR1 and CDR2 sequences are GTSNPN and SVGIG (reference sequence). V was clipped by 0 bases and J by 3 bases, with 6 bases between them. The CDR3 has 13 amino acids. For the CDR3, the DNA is TGTGCCTGGAGTGTACGGGACAATCAGCCCCAGCATTTT. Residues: CAWSVRDNQPQHF.

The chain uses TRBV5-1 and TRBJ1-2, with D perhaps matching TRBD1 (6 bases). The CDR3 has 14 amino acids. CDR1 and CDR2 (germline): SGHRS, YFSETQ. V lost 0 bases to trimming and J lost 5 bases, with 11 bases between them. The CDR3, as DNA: TGCGCCAGCAGCTTGGAGGACAGCCTATATGGCTACACCTTC. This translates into CASSLEDSLYGYTF.

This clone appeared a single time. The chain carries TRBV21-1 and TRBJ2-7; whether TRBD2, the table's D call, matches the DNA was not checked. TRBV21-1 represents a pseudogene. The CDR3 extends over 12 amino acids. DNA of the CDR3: TGTGCCAGCAGCGAGGCGGGCTACGAGCAGTACTTC. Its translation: CASSEAGYEQYF.

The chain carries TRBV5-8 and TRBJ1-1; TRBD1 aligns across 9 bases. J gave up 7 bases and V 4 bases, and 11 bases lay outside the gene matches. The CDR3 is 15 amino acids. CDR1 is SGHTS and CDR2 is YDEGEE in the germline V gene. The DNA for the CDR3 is TGTGCCAGCAGCATCTACGGGACAGGGCTTAGTGAAGCTTTCTTT. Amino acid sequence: CASSIYGTGLSEAFF.

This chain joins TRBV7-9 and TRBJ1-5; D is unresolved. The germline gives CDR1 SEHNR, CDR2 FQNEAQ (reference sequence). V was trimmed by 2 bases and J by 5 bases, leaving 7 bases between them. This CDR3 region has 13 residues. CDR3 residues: CASSLSSDQPQHF. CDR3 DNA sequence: TGTGCCAGCAGCTTAAGCAGCGATCAGCCCCAGCATTTT.

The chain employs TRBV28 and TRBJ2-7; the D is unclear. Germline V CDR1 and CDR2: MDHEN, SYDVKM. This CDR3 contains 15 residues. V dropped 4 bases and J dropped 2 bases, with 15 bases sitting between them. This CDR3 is CASSSSGTRTYEQYF. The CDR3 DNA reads TGTGCCAGCAGTTCCTCGGGTACCCGCACCTACGAGCAGTACTTC.

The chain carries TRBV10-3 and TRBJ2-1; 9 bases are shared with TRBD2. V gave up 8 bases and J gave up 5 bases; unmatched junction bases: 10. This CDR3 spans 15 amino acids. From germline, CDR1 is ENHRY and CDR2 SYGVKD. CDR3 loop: CAIQAREGAHNEQFF. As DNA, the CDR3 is TGTGCCATCCAGGCGCGGGAGGGTGCTCACAATGAGCAGTTCTTC.

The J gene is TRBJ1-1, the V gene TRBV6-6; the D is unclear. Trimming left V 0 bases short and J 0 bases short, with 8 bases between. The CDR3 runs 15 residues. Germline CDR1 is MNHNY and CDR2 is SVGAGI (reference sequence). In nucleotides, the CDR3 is TGTGCCAGCAGTTACTCGCGGTCTTTGAACACTGAAGCTTTCTTT. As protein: CASSYSRSLNTEAFF.

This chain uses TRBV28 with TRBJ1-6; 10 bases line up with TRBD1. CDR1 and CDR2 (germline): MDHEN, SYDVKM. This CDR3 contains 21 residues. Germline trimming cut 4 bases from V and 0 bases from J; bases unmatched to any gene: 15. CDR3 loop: CASSYRAHPGQGSSYNSPLHF. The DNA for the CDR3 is TGTGCCAGCAGTTACCGAGCCCACCCGGGACAGGGGAGCTCCTATAATTCACCCCTCCACTTT.

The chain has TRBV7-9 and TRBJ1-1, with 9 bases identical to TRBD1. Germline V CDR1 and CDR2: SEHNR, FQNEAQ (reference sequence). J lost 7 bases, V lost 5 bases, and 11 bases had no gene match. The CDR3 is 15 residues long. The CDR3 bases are TGTGCCAGCAGCCGTTTCCCGGGACAGGGACTTGAAGCTTTCTTT. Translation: CASSRFPGQGLEAFF.

In DNA form, the CDR3 reads TGCGCCAGCAGCCGACAGGGGGCGAACACTGAAGCTTTCTTT. This translates into CASSRQGANTEAFF. The V call is TRBV5-1, the J call TRBJ1-1, with 10 positions matching TRBD1. Trimming at V came to 4 bases and at J to 1 base, leaving 1 base not matched to a gene. Germline-derived CDR1 and CDR2 are SGHRS and YFSETQ. This CDR3 spans 14 amino acids.

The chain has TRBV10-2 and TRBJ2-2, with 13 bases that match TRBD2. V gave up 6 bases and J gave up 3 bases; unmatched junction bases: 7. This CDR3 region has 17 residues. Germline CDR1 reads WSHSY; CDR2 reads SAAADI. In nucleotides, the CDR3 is TGCGCCAGCAGGGACACTAGCGGGAGGGCGGACACCGGGGAGCTGTTTTTT. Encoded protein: CASRDTSGRADTGELFF.